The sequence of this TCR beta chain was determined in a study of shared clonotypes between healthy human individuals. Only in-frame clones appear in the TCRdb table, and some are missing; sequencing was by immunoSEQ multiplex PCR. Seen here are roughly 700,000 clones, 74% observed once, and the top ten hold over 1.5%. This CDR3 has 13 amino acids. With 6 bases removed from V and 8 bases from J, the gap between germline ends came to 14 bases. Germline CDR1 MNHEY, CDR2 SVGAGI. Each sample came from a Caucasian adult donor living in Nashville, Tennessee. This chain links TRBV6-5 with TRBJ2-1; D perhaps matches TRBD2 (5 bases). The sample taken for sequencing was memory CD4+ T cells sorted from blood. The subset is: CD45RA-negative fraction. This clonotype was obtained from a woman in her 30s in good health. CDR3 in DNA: TGTGCCAGCAGCATGGGAGAGAAGGATGAGCAGTTCTTC. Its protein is CASSMGEKDEQFF.